The sequence of this TCR beta chain was determined in a study of cytomegalovirus exposure and HLA in healthy donors. Use of 60 Vbeta and 13 Jbeta primers characterized the PCR. The assay was immunoSEQ multiplex PCR, and TCRdb's table has in-frame clones only and misses some. The profile shows about 160,000 clones, approximately 88% of them singletons. The CDR3 is made up of 12 amino acids. V lost 5 bases, J lost 5 bases, and 2 bases stayed unmatched. The germline V gene encodes CDR1 MNHEY and CDR2 SVGAGI. Sequenced input: PBMCs. The rearrangement joins TRBV6-5 to TRBJ2-5; the match to TRBD1 covers 7 bases. The sequence was obtained from a man aged 25-45 years in good health and CMV-seronegative. CDR3 coding DNA: TGTGCCAGCAGTAAGACAGGGGAGACCCAGTACTTC. Translating gives CASSKTGETQYF.